The rows below give T cell receptor beta chains drawn from one sample of a study of shared clonotypes between healthy human individuals. Here immunoSEQ multiplex PCR was the method, and the copy in TCRdb shows in-frame clones only, minus some. The data hold about a million clones, with about 75% observed a single time. What was sequenced was memory CD4+ T cells sorted from blood. The receptors come from a young man in good health. The CDR3 runs from the conserved cysteine through the conserved F or W. The D gene is left open where the match is weak. The size field is filled for only some rows; it gives once, few, many or a size class.

size	V	D	J	CDR3	DNA
few	TRBV11-2	-	TRBJ2-3	CASSPVTSGADTQYF	TGTGCCAGCAGCCCCGTGACTAGTGGCGCAGATACGCAGTATTTT
-	TRBV5-1	TRBD1	TRBJ2-7	CASSDRQGASYEQYF	TGCGCCAGCAGCGATAGGCAGGGGGCCTCCTACGAGCAGTACTTC
-	TRBV6-5	-	TRBJ2-2	CASRPGVANTGELFF	TGTGCCAGCAGACCAGGGGTTGCGAACACCGGGGAGCTGTTTTTT
-	TRBV5-8	TRBD1	TRBJ1-5	CASSRDRNQPQHF	TGTGCCAGCAGCAGGGACAGGAATCAGCCCCAGCATTTT
many	TRBV14	-	TRBJ2-3	CASSQKGLTDTQYF	TGTGCCAGCAGCCAAAAGGGACTCACAGATACGCAGTATTTT
-	TRBV7-2	-	TRBJ1-1	CASSLYNDEAFF	TGTGCCAGCAGCCTCTACAATGATGAAGCTTTCTTT
many	TRBV11-2	TRBD1	TRBJ1-6	CASSSRDRNSPLHF	TGTGCCAGCAGCTCCCGGGACAGAAATTCACCCCTCCACTTT
once	TRBV6-6	-	TRBJ2-1	CASSYNRLDEQFF	TGTGCCAGCAGTTACAACAGGTTGGATGAGCAGTTCTTC
-	TRBV29-1	-	TRBJ1-2	CSVQRGYGYTF	TGCAGCGTACAGCGGGGCTATGGCTACACCTTC
-	TRBV28	-	TRBJ1-1	CASSPGTQNTEAFF	TGTGCCAGCAGTCCCGGGACTCAGAACACTGAAGCTTTCTTT
-	TRBV5-1	-	TRBJ2-7	CASSQGQTYEQYF	TGCGCCAGCAGCCAAGGACAGACCTACGAGCAGTACTTC
-	TRBV10-3	-	TRBJ2-5	CATQGGVQETQYF	TGTGCCACTCAGGGAGGTGTCCAAGAGACCCAGTACTTC
few	TRBV7-2	-	TRBJ1-2	CASSPVSYGYTF	TGTGCCAGCAGCCCCGTCAGCTATGGCTACACCTTC
-	TRBV6-4	-	TRBJ2-1	CASSDSFVLAPNEQFF	TGTGCCAGCAGTGACTCGTTCGTACTAGCCCCCAATGAGCAGTTCTTC
-	TRBV5-1	TRBD2	TRBJ2-3	CASSLGLAGGVDTQYF	TGCGCCAGCAGCTTGGGACTAGCGGGTGGTGTAGATACGCAGTATTTT
-	TRBV28	TRBD2	TRBJ2-3	CAIRGDTDTQYF	TGTGCCATCCGGGGGGATACAGATACGCAGTATTTT
-	TRBV7-2	-	TRBJ2-1	CASSLGQGGTYNEQFF	TGTGCCAGCAGCTTAGGGCAGGGGGGCACCTACAATGAGCAGTTCTTC
-	TRBV30	-	TRBJ1-2	CAWSVLAAGSNGYTF	TGTGCCTGGAGTGTACTGGCGGCGGGAAGTAATGGCTACACCTTC
-	TRBV5-1	-	TRBJ1-2	CASSLAGGASNYGYTF	TGCGCCAGCAGCTTGGCGGGGGGAGCTTCTAACTATGGCTACACCTTC
-	TRBV19	-	TRBJ1-2	CASRTRGGLQARYGYTF	TGTGCCAGTAGGACCAGAGGAGGGCTCCAGGCGAGGTATGGCTACACCTTC
-	TRBV7-2	TRBD2	TRBJ2-5	CASNPHRLANQETQYF	TGTGCCAGCAACCCCCACAGACTAGCAAATCAAGAGACCCAGTACTTC
-	TRBV5-1	-	TRBJ2-7	CASSPSWGSYEQYF	TGCGCCAGCAGCCCTTCCTGGGGGTCCTACGAGCAGTACTTC
-	TRBV29-1	-	TRBJ2-6	CSVEQDSGANVLTF	TGCAGCGTTGAACAGGACTCTGGGGCCAACGTCCTGACTTTC
-	TRBV15	-	TRBJ1-4	CATSRLPPGLDNEKLFF	TGTGCCACCAGCAGACTTCCGCCGGGACTAGATAATGAAAAACTGTTTTTT
few	TRBV5-1	TRBD1	TRBJ2-7	CASSRTGDSYEQYF	TGCGCCAGCAGCAGGACAGGGGATTCCTACGAGCAGTACTTC
few	TRBV10-3	-	TRBJ2-4	CAISNVLAKNIQYF	TGTGCCATCAGTAACGTCCTAGCCAAAAACATTCAGTACTTC
-	TRBV5-4	TRBD1	TRBJ2-3	CASSLKIGGASTDTQYF	TGTGCCAGCAGCTTGAAAATAGGGGGCGCTAGCACAGATACGCAGTATTTT
-	TRBV14	TRBD2	TRBJ2-1	CASSQRTSGYSYNEQFF	TGTGCCAGCAGCCAAAGGACTAGCGGGTACTCCTACAATGAGCAGTTCTTC
-	TRBV28	-	TRBJ1-6	CASRAFRGRLDSPLHF	TGTGCCAGCAGAGCTTTCCGGGGGAGGCTAGATTCACCCCTCCACTTT
-	TRBV4-2	TRBD1	TRBJ1-2	CASSQERDSSYGYTF	TGTGCCAGCAGCCAAGAGCGGGACAGCAGCTATGGCTACACCTTC
-	TRBV7-9	-	TRBJ2-1	CASSPPAGGVDEQFF	TGTGCCAGCAGCCCACCCGCGGGCGGGGTCGATGAGCAGTTCTTC
-	TRBV10-3	-	TRBJ1-5	CAISEGGRGTGNQPQHF	TGTGCCATCAGTGAAGGCGGCAGGGGAACGGGGAATCAGCCCCAGCATTTT
-	TRBV27	TRBD1	TRBJ1-1	CASSSGQGGAKRGTEAFF	TGTGCCAGCAGTTCCGGACAGGGTGGAGCGAAGCGGGGGACTGAAGCTTTCTTT
-	TRBV5-1	-	TRBJ2-3	CASSLVFGAFNTQYF	TGCGCCAGCAGCTTGGTTTTCGGGGCGTTCAATACGCAGTATTTT
-	TRBV11-2	-	TRBJ2-7	CASRSIRGRDSYEQYF	TGTGCCAGCAGATCTATTAGAGGCAGGGATTCCTACGAGCAGTACTTC
-	TRBV4-3	TRBD1	TRBJ2-7	CASSPGGTGPYEQYF	TGCGCCAGCAGCCCAGGGGGAACTGGCCCCTACGAGCAGTACTTC
-	TRBV5-1	TRBD2	TRBJ2-3	CASGTSSSGLPDTQYF	TGCGCCAGCGGGACCTCCTCTAGCGGCCTCCCAGATACGCAGTATTTT
few	TRBV29-1	TRBD1	TRBJ2-5	CSVATGTGAETQYF	TGCAGCGTTGCTACCGGGACAGGGGCAGAGACCCAGTACTTC
-	TRBV19	TRBD2	TRBJ2-7	CASSSGGRAREQYF	TGTGCCAGTAGTAGCGGGGGTCGGGCGCGCGAGCAGTACTTC
-	TRBV4-1	-	TRBJ2-5	CASSQVGPSKETQYF	TGCGCCAGCAGCCAAGTGGGCCCTAGCAAAGAGACCCAGTACTTC
-	TRBV5-1	-	TRBJ2-6	CASSLDAGTGANVLTF	TGCGCCAGCAGCTTGGATGCGGGGACTGGGGCCAACGTCCTGACTTTC
-	TRBV27	-	TRBJ2-3	CASSLGAPDTQYF	TGTGCCAGCAGTTTAGGAGCTCCAGATACGCAGTATTTT
few	TRBV7-8	TRBD1	TRBJ2-7	CASSLQGVPYEQYF	TGTGCCAGCAGCTTACAGGGGGTTCCCTACGAGCAGTACTTC
-	TRBV7-9	-	TRBJ2-7	CASSSGQSSYEQYF	TGTGCCAGCAGCTCCGGACAGAGCTCCTACGAGCAGTACTTC
once	TRBV28	-	TRBJ1-2	CASSFSDISYGYTF	TGTGCCAGCAGTTTCTCTGACATATCCTATGGCTACACCTTC
-	TRBV28	-	TRBJ1-1	CASSFGTLMNTEAFF	TGTGCCAGCAGTTTTGGTACACTCATGAACACTGAAGCTTTCTTT
-	TRBV29-1	TRBD1	TRBJ1-5	CSVGGTVNQPQHF	TGCAGCGTTGGGGGGACAGTCAATCAGCCCCAGCATTTT
once	TRBV6-5	-	TRBJ2-3	CASSYKDTQYF	TGTGCCAGCAGTTACAAGGATACGCAGTATTTT
-	TRBV7-8	-	TRBJ2-7	CASSLRGANPYEQYF	TGTGCCAGCAGCTTACGGGGGGCGAATCCCTACGAGCAGTACTTC
many	TRBV15	-	TRBJ1-5	CATSRASTGLNQPQHF	TGTGCCACCAGCAGGGCCTCGACAGGACTCAATCAGCCCCAGCATTTT
-	TRBV10-2	-	TRBJ2-2	CASSGTPTGELFF	TGCGCCAGCAGCGGGACTCCTACCGGGGAGCTGTTTTTT